This T cell receptor beta chain was captured by sequencing in a study of T cells in Graves' hyperthyroidism and ophthalmopathy. The CDR3 length is 15 residues. The V segment lost 3 bases and the J segment 0 bases; nucleotides outside the gene matches: 1. Per the germline V gene, CDR1 is GTSNPN and CDR2 is SVGIG (reference sequence). This clonotype showed up many times. The source material, RNA transcripts, was used to amplify TCR beta CDR3 regions. With the HTBI primer set, the TCR CDR3 went through a first round of RT-PCR. TCRdb independently ran MiXCR on the multiplex PCR reads; one entry per CDR3 protein. The sample contains about 400,000 distinct CDR3 sequences, about 16% of which appear only once.

This TCR was recovered from a woman aged 25 to 39 with Graves' hyperthyroidism. The sequenced sample was blood. This chain links TRBV30 with TRBJ2-6, with 8 bases that match TRBD1. The DNA for the CDR3 is TGTGCCTGGAGCACAGGGGGCTCTGGGGCCAACGTCCTGACTTTC. Its protein is CAWSTGGSGANVLTF.